Listed below are T cell receptor beta chains from one sample, sequenced in a study of blood T cell repertoires in COVID-19. Produced via immunoSEQ multiplex PCR; TCRdb's table is partial and in-frame only. The sample has roughly 97,000 clones, roughly four fifths seen once; the top ten hold about 5%. Sequencing was done on a sample of peripheral blood. The receptor set was obtained from a man aged 55 to 70 with acute or convalescent COVID-19. The CDR3 runs from the conserved cysteine through the conserved F or W. Each record gives: clone size, J gene, D gene, V gene, CDR3 length, CDR3 protein, CDR3 DNA. A D gene is named only where the DNA matches it firmly. Only part of the rows carry a size: once, few, many, or a class if the clone is expanded.

abundance: few
j_gene: TRBJ2-3
d_gene: .
v_gene: TRBV3-1/TRBV3-2
len: 16
CDR3aa: CASRSLDSPSADTQYF
CDR3nt: TGTGCCAGCAGATCGTTAGACAGCCCCTCTGCAGATACGCAGTATTTT

abundance: .
j_gene: TRBJ1-1
d_gene: .
v_gene: TRBV29-1
len: 12
CDR3aa: CSVAGGYTEAFF
CDR3nt: TGCAGCGTTGCTGGGGGGTACACTGAAGCTTTCTTT

abundance: .
j_gene: TRBJ1-2
d_gene: .
v_gene: TRBV2
len: 12
CDR3aa: CASRYTGYGYTF
CDR3nt: TGTGCCAGCAGATACACAGGGTATGGCTACACCTTC

abundance: .
j_gene: TRBJ2-6
d_gene: TRBD1
v_gene: TRBV7-3
len: 16
CDR3aa: CASSRTGFSGANVLTF
CDR3nt: TGTGCCAGCAGCAGGACAGGGTTCTCTGGGGCCAACGTCCTGACTTTC

abundance: .
j_gene: TRBJ1-6
d_gene: TRBD1
v_gene: TRBV30
len: 14
CDR3aa: CAWRPGQQNSPLHF
CDR3nt: TGTGCCTGGAGGCCGGGACAGCAAAATTCACCCCTCCACTTT

abundance: .
j_gene: TRBJ2-7
d_gene: .
v_gene: TRBV25-1
len: 13
CDR3aa: CASSEWAPYEQYF
CDR3nt: TGTGCCAGCAGTGAATGGGCACCCTACGAGCAGTACTTC

abundance: .
j_gene: TRBJ2-3
d_gene: TRBD1
v_gene: TRBV10-1
len: 13
CDR3aa: CASSGGSTDTQYF
CDR3nt: TGCGCCAGTTCAGGGGGCTCCACAGATACGCAGTATTTT

abundance: few
j_gene: TRBJ2-1
d_gene: .
v_gene: TRBV5-1
len: 14
CDR3aa: CASSLGPSSNEQFF
CDR3nt: TGCGCCAGCAGCTTGGGCCCTAGTAGCAATGAGCAGTTCTTC

abundance: once
j_gene: TRBJ1-3
d_gene: .
v_gene: TRBV4-1
len: 14
CDR3aa: CASSPGGSGNTIYF
CDR3nt: TGCGCCAGCAGCCCCGGAGGGTCTGGAAACACCATATATTTT

abundance: .
j_gene: TRBJ1-1
d_gene: .
v_gene: TRBV3-1/TRBV3-2
len: 13
CDR3aa: CASQEGGVTEAFF
CDR3nt: TGTGCCAGCCAAGAGGGAGGTGTCACTGAAGCTTTCTTT

abundance: once
j_gene: TRBJ1-2
d_gene: TRBD1
v_gene: TRBV6-5
len: 15
CDR3aa: CASSYRGDRNYGYTF
CDR3nt: TGTGCCAGCAGTTATCGAGGGGACAGAAACTATGGCTACACCTTC

abundance: few
j_gene: TRBJ1-2
d_gene: .
v_gene: TRBV4-1
len: 15
CDR3aa: CASSQERAGNYGYTF
CDR3nt: TGCGCCAGCAGCCAAGAGCGGGCTGGAAACTATGGCTACACCTTC

abundance: .
j_gene: TRBJ1-4
d_gene: .
v_gene: TRBV30
len: 19
CDR3aa: CAWSVGGAPSSRRHEKLFF
CDR3nt: TGTGCCTGGAGTGTAGGGGGGGCCCCTTCCTCACGGAGGCATGAAAAACTGTTTTTT

abundance: .
j_gene: TRBJ2-6
d_gene: .
v_gene: TRBV5-6
len: 15
CDR3aa: CASSPVGSGANVLTF
CDR3nt: TGTGCCAGCAGCCCGGTCGGGTCTGGGGCCAACGTCCTGACTTTC

abundance: .
j_gene: TRBJ2-1
d_gene: TRBD2
v_gene: TRBV7-3
len: 17
CDR3aa: CASSLKGLAGGGNEQFF
CDR3nt: TGTGCCAGCAGCTTAAAGGGACTAGCGGGAGGAGGCAATGAGCAGTTCTTC

abundance: .
j_gene: TRBJ2-3
d_gene: .
v_gene: TRBV5-4
len: 13
CDR3aa: CAAREFSTDTQYF
CDR3nt: TGTGCCGCCCGGGAGTTTAGCACAGATACGCAGTATTTT

abundance: .
j_gene: TRBJ2-1
d_gene: .
v_gene: TRBV10-3
len: 14
CDR3aa: CAIRAGFSYNEQFF
CDR3nt: TGTGCCATCAGGGCGGGATTCTCCTACAATGAGCAGTTCTTC

abundance: .
j_gene: TRBJ2-7
d_gene: .
v_gene: TRBV5-1
len: 12
CDR3aa: CASSSQDYEQYF
CDR3nt: TGCGCCAGCAGCTCACAGGATTACGAGCAGTACTTC

abundance: .
j_gene: TRBJ1-1
d_gene: TRBD1
v_gene: TRBV9
len: 15
CDR3aa: CASSPAGQMNTEAFF
CDR3nt: TGTGCCAGCAGCCCTGCGGGACAGATGAACACTGAAGCTTTCTTT

abundance: .
j_gene: TRBJ2-2
d_gene: .
v_gene: TRBV9
len: 16
CDR3aa: CASSVGQTANTGELFF
CDR3nt: TGTGCCAGCAGCGTAGGGCAAACCGCGAACACCGGGGAGCTGTTTTTT

abundance: .
j_gene: TRBJ1-2
d_gene: TRBD1
v_gene: TRBV27
len: 13
CDR3aa: CASMGQERYGYTF
CDR3nt: TGTGCCAGCATGGGACAGGAGCGCTATGGCTACACCTTC

abundance: .
j_gene: TRBJ2-2
d_gene: .
v_gene: TRBV7-9
len: 10
CDR3aa: CASRTGELFF
CDR3nt: TGTGCCAGCCGGACCGGGGAGCTGTTTTTT

abundance: .
j_gene: TRBJ1-2
d_gene: TRBD1
v_gene: TRBV24-1
len: 15
CDR3aa: CATSDPGQNLYGYTF
CDR3nt: TGTGCCACCAGTGATCCGGGACAGAACCTATATGGCTACACCTTC

abundance: .
j_gene: TRBJ1-4
d_gene: TRBD1
v_gene: TRBV27
len: 17
CDR3aa: CASSSWGQGRDNEKLFF
CDR3nt: TGTGCCAGCAGCTCATGGGGACAGGGGCGTGATAATGAAAAACTGTTTTTT

abundance: .
j_gene: TRBJ2-2
d_gene: .
v_gene: TRBV7-6
len: 15
CDR3aa: CASSLGQGGPGELFF
CDR3nt: TGTGCCAGCAGCTTAGGGCAGGGAGGTCCCGGGGAGCTGTTTTTT

abundance: .
j_gene: TRBJ1-5
d_gene: TRBD1
v_gene: TRBV25-1
len: 14
CDR3aa: CASRGQGATQPQHF
CDR3nt: TGTGCCAGCAGAGGACAGGGGGCGACTCAGCCCCAGCATTTT

abundance: .
j_gene: TRBJ2-7
d_gene: .
v_gene: TRBV7-6
len: 15
CDR3aa: CASSLGVGAAYEQYF
CDR3nt: TGTGCCAGCAGCTTAGGGGTGGGAGCGGCCTACGAGCAGTACTTC

abundance: .
j_gene: TRBJ2-1
d_gene: .
v_gene: TRBV5-1
len: 15
CDR3aa: CASSFIAGSYNEQFF
CDR3nt: TGCGCCAGCAGCTTTATAGCAGGGTCTTACAATGAGCAGTTCTTC

abundance: .
j_gene: TRBJ1-6
d_gene: TRBD1
v_gene: TRBV3-1/TRBV3-2
len: 16
CDR3aa: CASSQGDRGQESPLHF
CDR3nt: TGTGCCAGCAGCCAAGGGGACAGGGGGCAGGAGTCACCCCTCCACTTT

abundance: .
j_gene: TRBJ1-2
d_gene: .
v_gene: TRBV4-3
len: 17
CDR3aa: CASSQAGAGVINYGYTF
CDR3nt: TGCGCCAGCAGCCAAGCGGGAGCGGGGGTTATTAACTATGGCTACACCTTC

abundance: .
j_gene: TRBJ1-5
d_gene: .
v_gene: TRBV5-1
len: 15
CDR3aa: CASSLGVYSNQPQHF
CDR3nt: TGCGCCAGCAGCTTGGGAGTGTATAGCAATCAGCCCCAGCATTTT

abundance: once
j_gene: TRBJ2-3
d_gene: .
v_gene: TRBV18
len: 15
CDR3aa: CASSTTRGEVDTQYF
CDR3nt: TGTGCCAGCTCAACGACTAGGGGTGAGGTAGATACGCAGTATTTT

abundance: few
j_gene: TRBJ1-1
d_gene: TRBD1
v_gene: TRBV13
len: 14
CDR3aa: CASSRGQGNTEAFF
CDR3nt: TGTGCCAGCAGCCGGGGACAGGGGAACACTGAAGCTTTCTTT

abundance: once
j_gene: TRBJ1-2
d_gene: .
v_gene: TRBV12-3/TRBV12-4
len: 13
CDR3aa: CASSTGIDYGYTF
CDR3nt: TGTGCCAGCAGTACAGGGATCGACTATGGCTACACCTTC

abundance: once
j_gene: TRBJ1-2
d_gene: TRBD1
v_gene: TRBV19
len: 16
CDR3aa: CASNPAGTGGVYGYTF
CDR3nt: TGTGCCAGTAACCCCGCCGGGACAGGGGGCGTCTATGGCTACACCTTC

abundance: .
j_gene: TRBJ2-3
d_gene: .
v_gene: TRBV5-1
len: 14
CDR3aa: CASSLDSPTDTQYF
CDR3nt: TGCGCCAGCAGCTTGGACAGTCCAACAGATACGCAGTATTTT

abundance: many
j_gene: TRBJ1-6
d_gene: .
v_gene: TRBV9
len: 13
CDR3aa: CAGSRGKDSPLHF
CDR3nt: TGTGCCGGGAGTCGCGGCAAGGATTCACCCCTCCACTTT